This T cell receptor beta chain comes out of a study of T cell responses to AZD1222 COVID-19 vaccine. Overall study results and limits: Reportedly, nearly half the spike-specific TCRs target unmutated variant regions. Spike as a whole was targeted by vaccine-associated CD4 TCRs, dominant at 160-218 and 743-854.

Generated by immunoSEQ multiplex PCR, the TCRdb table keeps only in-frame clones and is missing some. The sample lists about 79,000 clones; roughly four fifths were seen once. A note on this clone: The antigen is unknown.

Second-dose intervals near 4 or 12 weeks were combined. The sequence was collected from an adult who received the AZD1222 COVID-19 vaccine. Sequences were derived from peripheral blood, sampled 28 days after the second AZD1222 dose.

The CDR3, as DNA: TGTGCCAGCAGGGAGCAAGCCCTGGGGCCTAATCAGCCCCAGCATTTT. As protein: CASREQALGPNQPQHF. The V call is TRBV2, the J call TRBJ1-5; weak D call: TRBD1 (5 bases). Trimming took off 6 bases at V and 4 bases at J, with 19 bases between the two ends. The length of the CDR3 is 16 residues. The germline V gene encodes CDR1 SNHLY and CDR2 FYNNEI.